The T cell receptor beta chain under discussion was sequenced for a study of control samples from healthy donors and cancer patients. Germline CDR1 SGHRS, CDR2 YFSETQ. V was clipped by 4 bases and J by 6 bases; unmatched bases: 9. CDR3 size: 14 residues. Clones were read by immunoSEQ multiplex PCR, and TCRdb kept only the in-frame ones, dropping some. The sample contains around 97,000 clones, around 89% of which appear only once. This TCR came from a man in his 60s with lung cancer. The chain uses TRBV5-1 and TRBJ1-1, with 7 nucleotides matching TRBD1. Sequencing input: PBMCs. The DNA for the CDR3 is TGCGCCAGCAGCCCGGGGACAGCCTCCCCTGAAGCTTTCTTT. Translation: CASSPGTASPEAFF. The full variable domain, completed using reference TRBV5-1 and TRBJ1-1, is KAGVTQTPRYLIKTRGQQVTLSCSPISGHRSVSWYQQTPGQGLQFLFEYFSETQRNKGNFPGRFSGRQFSNSRSEMNVSTLELGDSALYLCASSPGTASPEAFFGQGTRLTVV.